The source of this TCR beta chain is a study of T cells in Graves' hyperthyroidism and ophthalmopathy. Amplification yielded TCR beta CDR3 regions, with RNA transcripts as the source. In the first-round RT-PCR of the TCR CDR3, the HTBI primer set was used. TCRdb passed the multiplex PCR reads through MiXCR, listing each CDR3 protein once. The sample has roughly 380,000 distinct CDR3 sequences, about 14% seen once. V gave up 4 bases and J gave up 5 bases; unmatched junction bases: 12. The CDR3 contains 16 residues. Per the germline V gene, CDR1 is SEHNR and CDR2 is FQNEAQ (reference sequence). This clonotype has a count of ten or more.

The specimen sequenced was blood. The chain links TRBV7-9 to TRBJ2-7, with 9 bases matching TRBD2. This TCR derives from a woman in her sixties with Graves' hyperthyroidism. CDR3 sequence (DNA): TGTGCCAGCAGCTCGCGGGGCGGGAGGGCCCCCCACGAGCAGTACTTC. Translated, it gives CASSSRGGRAPHEQYF.